Here is one T cell receptor beta chain with its context. The data were produced by immunoSEQ multiplex PCR, yet TCRdb's version contains in-frame clones alone and is incomplete. Of tens of thousands of clones in the sample, around 93% were seen once. This sample stems from a study of OX40 agonist ivuxolimab in advanced cancers. The overall study: Ivuxolimab, an antibody acting as an agonist of OX40 (CD134), was used to treat patients. The patients received ivuxolimab by intravenous route every 2 weeks at 0.01 to 10 mg/kg.

CDR3 length: 15 amino acids. V lost 3 bases and J lost 9; bases outside the gene matches: 9. Germline assignment: CDR1 LNHDA and CDR2 SQIVND (reference sequence). This clonotype originated in an adult with an advanced solid tumor such as melanoma, head and neck, liver or kidney cancer. The chain has TRBV19 and TRBJ2-1, with 9 bases identical to TRBD2. Source: CD4+ or CD8+ T cells sorted from blood, taken in a trial of the OX40 agonist ivuxolimab. CDR3 DNA: TGTGCCAGTAGTATTCTAGGAGCGGGAGGAAGTGAGCAGTTCTTC. This codes for CASSILGAGGSEQFF.